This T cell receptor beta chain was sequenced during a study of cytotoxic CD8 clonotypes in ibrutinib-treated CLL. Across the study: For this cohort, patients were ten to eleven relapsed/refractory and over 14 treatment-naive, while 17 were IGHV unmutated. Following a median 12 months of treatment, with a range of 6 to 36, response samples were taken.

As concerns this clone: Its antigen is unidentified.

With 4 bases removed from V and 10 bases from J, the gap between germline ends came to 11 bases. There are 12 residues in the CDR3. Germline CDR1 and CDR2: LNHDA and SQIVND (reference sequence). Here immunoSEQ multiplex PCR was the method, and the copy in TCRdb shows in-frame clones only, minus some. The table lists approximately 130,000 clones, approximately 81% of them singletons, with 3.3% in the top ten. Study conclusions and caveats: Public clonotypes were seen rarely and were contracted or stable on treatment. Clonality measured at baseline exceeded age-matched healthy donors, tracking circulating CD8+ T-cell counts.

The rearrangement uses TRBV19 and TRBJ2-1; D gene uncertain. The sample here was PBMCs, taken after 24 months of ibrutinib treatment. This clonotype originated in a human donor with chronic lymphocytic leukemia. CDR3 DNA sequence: TGTGCCAGTAGTAACTACTTTTTGGAGCAGTTCTTC. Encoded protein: CASSNYFLEQFF.